Listed below are T cell receptor beta chains from one sample, sequenced in a study of cytomegalovirus exposure and HLA in healthy donors. Data came from immunoSEQ multiplex PCR; TCRdb stores just in-frame clones and leaves some out. The sample shows around 120,000 clones, roughly 83% of them seen only once. The sample comprised PBMCs. The receptors derive from a girl between 2 and 10 years old in good health and CMV-seronegative. The conserved cysteine and the conserved F or W are not part of the CDR3 here. The order of the fields is J gene, D gene, V gene, CDR3 protein. D genes are given only for firm matches.

j_gene: -; d_gene: -; v_gene: TRBV7-9; CDR3aa: ASSPPGLSSYEQY
j_gene: TRBJ2-2; d_gene: -; v_gene: TRBV30; CDR3aa: AWRALGQETGELF
j_gene: TRBJ2-5; d_gene: -; v_gene: TRBV6-1; CDR3aa: ASSDPPGVYFQETQY
j_gene: TRBJ1-1; d_gene: -; v_gene: TRBV6-5; CDR3aa: ASIRAGKNTEAF
j_gene: TRBJ1-4; d_gene: -; v_gene: TRBV5-1; CDR3aa: ASSLGPQNNEKLF
j_gene: TRBJ2-1; d_gene: -; v_gene: TRBV28; CDR3aa: ASSLWGQALFSEQF
j_gene: TRBJ2-7; d_gene: TRBD2; v_gene: TRBV29-1; CDR3aa: SVALAGAYEQY
j_gene: TRBJ2-3; d_gene: TRBD2; v_gene: TRBV29-1; CDR3aa: SVETTSGTDTQY
j_gene: TRBJ1-1; d_gene: TRBD1; v_gene: TRBV19; CDR3aa: ATQFEGQGAAEAF
j_gene: TRBJ2-7; d_gene: TRBD1; v_gene: TRBV29-1; CDR3aa: SPKGQGLSYEQY
j_gene: TRBJ1-1; d_gene: TRBD1; v_gene: TRBV7-9; CDR3aa: ASSFFGDRDVTEAF
j_gene: TRBJ1-1; d_gene: TRBD1; v_gene: TRBV19; CDR3aa: ASSQQQGLQKLRDTEAF
j_gene: TRBJ1-5; d_gene: -; v_gene: TRBV27; CDR3aa: ASSLSPQGQQPQH
j_gene: TRBJ2-7; d_gene: -; v_gene: TRBV7-9; CDR3aa: ASSPQGTLSYEQY
j_gene: TRBJ2-3; d_gene: -; v_gene: TRBV7-3; CDR3aa: ASSYSGVDTQY
j_gene: TRBJ2-3; d_gene: -; v_gene: TRBV6-1; CDR3aa: ASSVLASSTDTQY
j_gene: TRBJ1-1; d_gene: TRBD1; v_gene: TRBV5-1; CDR3aa: ASSLTGTGNTEAF
j_gene: TRBJ1-1; d_gene: TRBD1; v_gene: TRBV6-5; CDR3aa: ASSFRTGGTEAF
j_gene: TRBJ1-5; d_gene: -; v_gene: TRBV18; CDR3aa: ASREQSNQPQH
j_gene: TRBJ1-6; d_gene: TRBD1; v_gene: TRBV6-1; CDR3aa: ASSAGTGGYSPLH
j_gene: TRBJ1-6; d_gene: -; v_gene: TRBV4-2; CDR3aa: ASSQEALGQSPLH
j_gene: TRBJ2-5; d_gene: -; v_gene: TRBV7-7; CDR3aa: ASSLNSGDDQETQY
j_gene: TRBJ2-2; d_gene: TRBD2; v_gene: TRBV7-2; CDR3aa: ASSAGLAGKNTGELF
j_gene: TRBJ2-3; d_gene: TRBD1; v_gene: TRBV4-1; CDR3aa: ASSQGLTGASGDTQY
j_gene: TRBJ1-1; d_gene: -; v_gene: TRBV19; CDR3aa: ASSKPPKYGNTEAF
j_gene: TRBJ2-1; d_gene: TRBD2; v_gene: TRBV5-4; CDR3aa: ASSVTSGGPSYNEQF
j_gene: TRBJ2-7; d_gene: TRBD1; v_gene: TRBV7-2; CDR3aa: ASSIYTGGFYEQY
j_gene: TRBJ2-1; d_gene: TRBD2; v_gene: TRBV10-3; CDR3aa: AISGTSGRPYNEQF
j_gene: TRBJ1-1; d_gene: -; v_gene: TRBV6-5; CDR3aa: ASSYSRVGNTEAF
j_gene: TRBJ1-2; d_gene: -; v_gene: TRBV27; CDR3aa: ASSPPGSYGYT
j_gene: TRBJ2-7; d_gene: TRBD2; v_gene: TRBV27; CDR3aa: ASSRTSGVYEQY
j_gene: TRBJ1-5; d_gene: TRBD1; v_gene: TRBV7-9; CDR3aa: ASSAGTGNQPQH
j_gene: TRBJ2-1; d_gene: -; v_gene: TRBV30; CDR3aa: ACWGHEQF
j_gene: TRBJ2-7; d_gene: TRBD1; v_gene: TRBV4-2; CDR3aa: ASSDRVTYEQY
j_gene: TRBJ1-1; d_gene: TRBD1; v_gene: TRBV29-1; CDR3aa: SFRDREAEAF
j_gene: TRBJ1-4; d_gene: TRBD1; v_gene: TRBV27; CDR3aa: ASSIRQGASTNEKLF
j_gene: TRBJ1-1; d_gene: -; v_gene: TRBV5-4; CDR3aa: ASSLPGDIEAF
j_gene: TRBJ1-6; d_gene: -; v_gene: TRBV7-2; CDR3aa: ASSLERRWAPRSNSPLH
j_gene: TRBJ1-4; d_gene: -; v_gene: TRBV28; CDR3aa: ASGRTLGSEKLF
j_gene: TRBJ2-1; d_gene: TRBD2; v_gene: TRBV5-1; CDR3aa: ASSQGIASGGVDEQF
j_gene: TRBJ2-1; d_gene: -; v_gene: TRBV6-6; CDR3aa: ASSYFEGNNEQF
j_gene: TRBJ2-1; d_gene: -; v_gene: TRBV20-1; CDR3aa: SARGGEQF
j_gene: TRBJ2-7; d_gene: TRBD2; v_gene: TRBV28; CDR3aa: ASTLTSGGYEQY
j_gene: TRBJ2-7; d_gene: -; v_gene: TRBV19; CDR3aa: ASSSRRDAAYEQY
j_gene: TRBJ1-2; d_gene: -; v_gene: TRBV19; CDR3aa: ASTEFGNYGYT
j_gene: TRBJ1-5; d_gene: TRBD1; v_gene: TRBV19; CDR3aa: ASGTTGSRQPQH
j_gene: TRBJ2-7; d_gene: -; v_gene: TRBV27; CDR3aa: ASSFGRAYEQY
j_gene: -; d_gene: TRBD1; v_gene: TRBV25-1; CDR3aa: ASSESGTGGYEQY
j_gene: TRBJ2-1; d_gene: TRBD1; v_gene: TRBV2; CDR3aa: ASSEEGTAVGNEQF